The sample holds many counts of the clone carrying this T cell receptor (beta chain). Antigen specificity is unknown. UMIs and sample barcodes were carried by the TCR alpha and TCR beta cDNA libraries that 5'RACE produced using constant-segment primers. TCRdb recomputed calls from the 5' RACE reads with MiXCR, one row per CDR3 protein. The sample holds 450,000 to 650,000 distinct CDR3 sequences; 20% to 25% are singletons and the top ten take roughly 8.3%. This entry belongs to a study of T-cell memory formation after mild COVID-19. Overall study findings and caveats: Contracting CD4+ clones sat mainly in CM and EM; CD8+ in EMRA.

V trimming: 5 bases; J trimming: 7 bases; junction bases outside the gene matches: 6. Germline V gene sequence: CDR1 SGHTA, CDR2 FQGNSA. This CDR3 contains 15 residues. The sample consisted of PBMCs or a T cell subset sorted from them (not recorded which). This chain connects TRBV7-2 to TRBJ2-1; TRBD2 aligns across 12 bases. The receptor was isolated from an adult woman who had mild COVID-19 (a few samples of this study predate the infection). Cell type and time point are not known. CDR3 amino acids: CASSPTSGSMNEQFF. Written as DNA, the CDR3 is TGTGCCAGCAGCCCGACTAGCGGGAGTATGAATGAGCAGTTCTTC.